This T cell receptor beta chain was found in a study of T cells after somatic rescue of genetic block. TCRdb's copy holds only in-frame clones and misses some; the assay was immunoSEQ multiplex PCR. The sample shows approximately 100,000 clones, over 80% of them seen only once. V lost 7 bases and J 8 bases, leaving 14 bases between the germline ends. CDR3 length equals 12 residues. CDR1 is SGHVS and CDR2 is FQNEAQ in the germline V gene. This clone was detected once. J is TRBJ1-1 and V is TRBV7-8; D not resolved. Sequencing input: peripheral blood mononuclear cells (PBMCs). The sequence was obtained from a young woman. The CDR3 is CASTGPEVEAFF. DNA for the CDR3: TGTGCCAGCACGGGTCCAGAGGTGGAAGCTTTCTTT.